This T cell receptor beta chain was sequenced during a study of cytomegalovirus exposure and HLA in healthy donors. Broader study findings: Rarity characterized most TCR sequences, yet some public TCRs appeared in many donors. Cytomegalovirus status was reportedly diagnosed by the classifier with high sensitivity and specificity.

This clone turned up a few times. Its target is unknown. The CDR3 contains 14 residues. Germline V CDR1 and CDR2: GTSNPN, SVGIG (reference sequence). V was pared by 3 bases and J by 4 bases, with 13 bases between. Produced via immunoSEQ multiplex PCR; TCRdb's table is partial and in-frame only. Of roughly 330,000 clones listed, about nine tenths are singletons. Sequences were obtained from PBMCs. The receptor was derived from a woman under 40 in good health and CMV-seropositive. This chain links TRBV30 with TRBJ1-5; D possibly corresponds to TRBD1 (6 bases). The CDR3: CAWRDGTGNQPQHF. The CDR3 DNA sequence: TGTGCCTGGAGAGATGGAACAGGGAATCAGCCCCAGCATTTT.